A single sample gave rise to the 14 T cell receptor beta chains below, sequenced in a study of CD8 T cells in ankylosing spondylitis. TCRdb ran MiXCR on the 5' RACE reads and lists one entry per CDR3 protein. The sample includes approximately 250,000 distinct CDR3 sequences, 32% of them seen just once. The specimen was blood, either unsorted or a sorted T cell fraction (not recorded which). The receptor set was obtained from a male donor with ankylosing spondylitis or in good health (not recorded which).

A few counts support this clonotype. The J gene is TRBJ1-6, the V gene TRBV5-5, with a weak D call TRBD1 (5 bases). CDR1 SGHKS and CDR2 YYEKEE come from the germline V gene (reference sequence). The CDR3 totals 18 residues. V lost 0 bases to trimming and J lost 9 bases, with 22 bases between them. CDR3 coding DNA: TGTGCCAGCAGCTTGGATGCAGGGCCCCAAACCCGGAGTTCACCCCTCCACTTT. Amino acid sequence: CASSLDAGPQTRSSPLHF.

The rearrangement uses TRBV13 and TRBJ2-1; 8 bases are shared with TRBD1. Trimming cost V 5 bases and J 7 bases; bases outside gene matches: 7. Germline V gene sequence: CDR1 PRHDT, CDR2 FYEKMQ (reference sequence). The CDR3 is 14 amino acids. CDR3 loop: CASSPPQGANEQFF. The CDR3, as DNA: TGTGCCAGCAGCCCTCCTCAGGGGGCGAATGAGCAGTTCTTC.

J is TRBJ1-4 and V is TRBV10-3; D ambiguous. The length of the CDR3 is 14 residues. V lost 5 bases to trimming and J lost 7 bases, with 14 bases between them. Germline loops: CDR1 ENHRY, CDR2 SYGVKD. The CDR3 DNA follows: TGTGCCATCAGTACCGGGCCGCGGGGTGAAAAACTGTTTTTT. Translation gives CAISTGPRGEKLFF.

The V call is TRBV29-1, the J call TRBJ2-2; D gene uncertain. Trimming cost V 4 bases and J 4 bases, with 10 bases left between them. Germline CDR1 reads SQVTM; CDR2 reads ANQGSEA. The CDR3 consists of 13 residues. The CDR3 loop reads CSVGQVLTGELFF. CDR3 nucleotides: TGCAGCGTTGGGCAGGTCCTCACCGGGGAGCTGTTTTTT.

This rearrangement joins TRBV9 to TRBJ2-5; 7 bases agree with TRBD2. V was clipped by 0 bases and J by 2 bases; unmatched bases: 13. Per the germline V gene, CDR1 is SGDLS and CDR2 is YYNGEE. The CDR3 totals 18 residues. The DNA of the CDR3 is TGTGCCAGCAGCGTAGACGGATCCCCATGGGGGGGACAAGAGACCCAGTACTTC. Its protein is CASSVDGSPWGGQETQYF.

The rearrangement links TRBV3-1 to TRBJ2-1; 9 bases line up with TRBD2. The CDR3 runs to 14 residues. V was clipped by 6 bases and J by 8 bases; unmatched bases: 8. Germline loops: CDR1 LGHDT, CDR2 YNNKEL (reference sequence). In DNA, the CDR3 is TGTGCCAGCAGTTTCCAGCGGGGGGCGGATGAGCAGTTCTTC. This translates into CASSFQRGADEQFF.

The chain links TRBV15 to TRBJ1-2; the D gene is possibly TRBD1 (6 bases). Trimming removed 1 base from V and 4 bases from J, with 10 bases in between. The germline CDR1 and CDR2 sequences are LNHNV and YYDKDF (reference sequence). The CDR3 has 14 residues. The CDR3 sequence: CATSRAEGGYGYTF. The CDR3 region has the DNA TGTGCCACCAGCAGAGCTGAAGGGGGCTATGGCTACACCTTC.

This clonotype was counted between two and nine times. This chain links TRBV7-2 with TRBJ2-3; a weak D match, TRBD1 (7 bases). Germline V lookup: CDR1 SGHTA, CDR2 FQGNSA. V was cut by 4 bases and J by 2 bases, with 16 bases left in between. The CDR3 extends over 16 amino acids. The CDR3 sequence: CASSSRGDRDTDTQYF. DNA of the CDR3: TGTGCCAGCAGCTCCAGGGGGGACAGAGACACAGATACGCAGTATTTT.

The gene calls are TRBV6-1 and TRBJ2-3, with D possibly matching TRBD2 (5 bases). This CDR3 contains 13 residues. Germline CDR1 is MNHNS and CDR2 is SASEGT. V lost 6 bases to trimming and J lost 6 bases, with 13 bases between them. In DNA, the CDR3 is TGTGCCAGCAGCGAGGACGGGGAGGATACGCAGTATTTT. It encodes CASSEDGEDTQYF.

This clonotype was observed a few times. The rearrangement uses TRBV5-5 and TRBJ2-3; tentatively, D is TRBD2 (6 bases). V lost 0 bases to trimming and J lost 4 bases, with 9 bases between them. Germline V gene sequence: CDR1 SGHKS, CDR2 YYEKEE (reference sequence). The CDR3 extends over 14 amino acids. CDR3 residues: CASSLGAGADTQYF. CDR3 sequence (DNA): TGTGCCAGCAGCTTGGGAGCGGGTGCAGATACGCAGTATTTT. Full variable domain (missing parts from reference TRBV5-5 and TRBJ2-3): DAGVTQSPTHLIKTRGQQVTLRCSPISGHKSVSWYQQVLGQGPQFIFQYYEKEERGRGNFPDRFSARQFPNYSSELNVNALLLGDSALYLCASSLGAGADTQYFGPGTRLTVL.

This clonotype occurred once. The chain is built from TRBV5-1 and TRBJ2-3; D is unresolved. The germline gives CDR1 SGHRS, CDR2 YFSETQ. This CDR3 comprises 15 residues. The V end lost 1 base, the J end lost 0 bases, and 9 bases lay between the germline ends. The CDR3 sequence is CASSLLSSSTDTQYF. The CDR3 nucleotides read TGCGCCAGCAGCTTGTTGTCCTCAAGCACAGATACGCAGTATTTT. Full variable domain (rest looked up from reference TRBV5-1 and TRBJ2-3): KAGVTQTPRYLIKTRGQQVTLSCSPISGHRSVSWYQQTPGQGLQFLFEYFSETQRNKGNFPGRFSGRQFSNSRSEMNVSTLELGDSALYLCASSLLSSSTDTQYFGPGTRLTVL.

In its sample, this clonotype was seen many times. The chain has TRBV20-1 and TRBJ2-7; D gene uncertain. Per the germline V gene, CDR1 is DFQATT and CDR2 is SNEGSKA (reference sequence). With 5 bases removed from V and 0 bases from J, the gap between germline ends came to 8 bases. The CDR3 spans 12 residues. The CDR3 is CSAWADSYEQYF. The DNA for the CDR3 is TGCAGTGCTTGGGCGGACTCCTACGAGCAGTACTTC.

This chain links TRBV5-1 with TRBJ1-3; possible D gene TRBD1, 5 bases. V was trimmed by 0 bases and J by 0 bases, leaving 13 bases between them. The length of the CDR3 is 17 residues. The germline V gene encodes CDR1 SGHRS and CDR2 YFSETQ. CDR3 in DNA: TGCGCCAGCAGCTTGGTGACTACCGGGACCTCTGGAAACACCATATATTTT. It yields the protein CASSLVTTGTSGNTIYF. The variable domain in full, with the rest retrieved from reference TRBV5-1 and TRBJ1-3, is KAGVTQTPRYLIKTRGQQVTLSCSPISGHRSVSWYQQTPGQGLQFLFEYFSETQRNKGNFPGRFSGRQFSNSRSEMNVSTLELGDSALYLCASSLVTTGTSGNTIYFGEGSWLTVV.

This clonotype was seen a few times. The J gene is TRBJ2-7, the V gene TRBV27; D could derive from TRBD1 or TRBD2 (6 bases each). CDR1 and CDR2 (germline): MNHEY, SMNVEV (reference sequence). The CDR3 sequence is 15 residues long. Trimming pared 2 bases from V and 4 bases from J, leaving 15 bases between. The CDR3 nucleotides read TGTGCCAGCAGTTTAACCGGGGGCGCTCTTTACGAGCAGTACTTC. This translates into CASSLTGGALYEQYF.